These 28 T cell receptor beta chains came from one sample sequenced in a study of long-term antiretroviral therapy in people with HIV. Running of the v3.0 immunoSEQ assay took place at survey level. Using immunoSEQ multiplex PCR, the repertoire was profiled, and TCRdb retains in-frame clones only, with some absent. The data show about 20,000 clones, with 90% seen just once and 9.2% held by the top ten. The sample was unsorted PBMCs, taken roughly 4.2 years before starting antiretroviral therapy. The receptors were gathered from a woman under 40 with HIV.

CDR3 region: CAWSALIRQGTTNTEAFF. The CDR3 DNA follows: TGTGCCTGGAGTGCCTTGATCAGACAGGGGACCACGAACACTGAAGCTTTCTTT. This chain connects TRBV30 to TRBJ1-1; 8 bases fit TRBD1. The CDR3 is made up of 18 amino acids. J gave up 1 base and V 1 base, and 14 bases lay outside the gene matches. Germline values: CDR1 GTSNPN, CDR2 SVGIG (reference sequence).

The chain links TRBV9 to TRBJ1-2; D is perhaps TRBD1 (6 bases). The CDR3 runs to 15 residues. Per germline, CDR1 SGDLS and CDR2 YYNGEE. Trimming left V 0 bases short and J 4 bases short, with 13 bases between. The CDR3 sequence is CASSVAQGFGYGYTF. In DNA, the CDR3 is TGTGCCAGCAGCGTAGCTCAGGGGTTCGGCTATGGCTACACCTTC.

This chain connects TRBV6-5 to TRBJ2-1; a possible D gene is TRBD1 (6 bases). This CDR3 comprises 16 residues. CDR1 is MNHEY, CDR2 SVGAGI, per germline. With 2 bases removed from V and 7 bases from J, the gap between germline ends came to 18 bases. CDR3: CASSYVGTIRSNEQFF. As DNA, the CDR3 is TGTGCCAGCAGTTACGTGGGGACAATCAGGTCAAATGAGCAGTTCTTC.

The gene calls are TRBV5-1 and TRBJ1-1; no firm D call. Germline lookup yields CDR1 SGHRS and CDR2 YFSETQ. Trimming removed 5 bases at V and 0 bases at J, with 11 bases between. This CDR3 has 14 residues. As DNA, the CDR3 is TGCGCCAGCAGTCCCCAGAACATGAACACTGAAGCTTTCTTT. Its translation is CASSPQNMNTEAFF. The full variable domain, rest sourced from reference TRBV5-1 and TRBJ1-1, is KAGVTQTPRYLIKTRGQQVTLSCSPISGHRSVSWYQQTPGQGLQFLFEYFSETQRNKGNFPGRFSGRQFSNSRSEMNVSTLELGDSALYLCASSPQNMNTEAFFGQGTRLTVV.

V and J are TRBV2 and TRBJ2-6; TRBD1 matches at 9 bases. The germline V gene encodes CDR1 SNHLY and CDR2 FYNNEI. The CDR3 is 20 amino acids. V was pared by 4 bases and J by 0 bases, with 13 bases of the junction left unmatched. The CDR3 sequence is CASSVWVGQGTGSGANVLTF. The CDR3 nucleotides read TGTGCCAGCAGTGTTTGGGTCGGACAGGGGACTGGCTCTGGGGCCAACGTCCTGACTTTC.

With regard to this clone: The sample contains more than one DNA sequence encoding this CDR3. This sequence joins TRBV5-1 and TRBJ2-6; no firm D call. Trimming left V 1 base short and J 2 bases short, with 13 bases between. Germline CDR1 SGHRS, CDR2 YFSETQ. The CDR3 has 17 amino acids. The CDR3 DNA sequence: TGCGCCAGCAGCTTGACCGGAATCAGTCCTGGGGCCAACGTCCTGACTTTC. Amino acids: CASSLTGISPGANVLTF. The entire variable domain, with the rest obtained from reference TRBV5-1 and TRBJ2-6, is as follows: KAGVTQTPRYLIKTRGQQVTLSCSPISGHRSVSWYQQTPGQGLQFLFEYFSETQRNKGNFPGRFSGRQFSNSRSEMNVSTLELGDSALYLCASSLTGISPGANVLTFGAGSRLTVL.

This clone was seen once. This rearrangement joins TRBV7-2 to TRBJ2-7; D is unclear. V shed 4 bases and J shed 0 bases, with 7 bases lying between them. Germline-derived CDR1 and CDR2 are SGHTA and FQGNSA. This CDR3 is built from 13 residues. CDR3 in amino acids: CASSYPNSYEQYF. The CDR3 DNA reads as TGTGCCAGCAGCTACCCTAACTCCTACGAGCAGTACTTC.

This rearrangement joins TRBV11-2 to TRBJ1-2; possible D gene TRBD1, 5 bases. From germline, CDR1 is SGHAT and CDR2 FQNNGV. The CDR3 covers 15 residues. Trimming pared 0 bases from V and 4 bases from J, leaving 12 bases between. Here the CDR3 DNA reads TGTGCCAGCAGCTTAGATCAGAACAGGATCTATGGCTACACCTTC. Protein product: CASSLDQNRIYGYTF.

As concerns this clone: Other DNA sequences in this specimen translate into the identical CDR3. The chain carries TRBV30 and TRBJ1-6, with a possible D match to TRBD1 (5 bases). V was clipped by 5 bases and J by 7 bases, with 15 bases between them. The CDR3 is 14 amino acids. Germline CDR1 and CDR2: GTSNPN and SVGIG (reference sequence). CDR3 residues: CAWAGSGTNSPLHF. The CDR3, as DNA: TGTGCCTGGGCAGGGTCGGGAACAAATTCACCCCTCCACTTT.

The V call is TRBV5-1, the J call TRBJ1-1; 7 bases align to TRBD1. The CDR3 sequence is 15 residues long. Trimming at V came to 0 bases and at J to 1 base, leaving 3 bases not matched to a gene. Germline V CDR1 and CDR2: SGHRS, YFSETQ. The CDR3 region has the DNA TGCGCCAGCAGCTTGGGAAGGACAGGGAACACTGAAGCTTTCTTT. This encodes CASSLGRTGNTEAFF.

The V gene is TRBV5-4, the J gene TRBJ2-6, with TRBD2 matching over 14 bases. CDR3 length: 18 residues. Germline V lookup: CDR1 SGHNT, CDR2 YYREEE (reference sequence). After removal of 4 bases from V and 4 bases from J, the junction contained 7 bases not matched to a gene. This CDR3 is CASSTTSGGVSGANVLTF. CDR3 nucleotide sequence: TGTGCCAGCAGCACGACTAGCGGGGGGGTCTCCGGGGCCAACGTCCTGACTTTC.

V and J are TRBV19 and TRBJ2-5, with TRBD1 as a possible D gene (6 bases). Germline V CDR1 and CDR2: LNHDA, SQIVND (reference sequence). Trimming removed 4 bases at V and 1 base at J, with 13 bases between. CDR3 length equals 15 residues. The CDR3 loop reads CASSRATGLQETQYF. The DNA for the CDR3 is TGTGCCAGTAGTAGAGCAACAGGGCTCCAAGAGACCCAGTACTTC.

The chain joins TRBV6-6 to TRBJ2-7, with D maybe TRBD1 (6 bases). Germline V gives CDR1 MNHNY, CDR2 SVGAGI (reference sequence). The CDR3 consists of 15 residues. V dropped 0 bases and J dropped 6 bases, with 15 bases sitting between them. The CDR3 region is CASSYSSGQRPEQYF. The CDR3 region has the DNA TGTGCCAGCAGTTACTCGTCAGGACAGAGGCCCGAGCAGTACTTC.

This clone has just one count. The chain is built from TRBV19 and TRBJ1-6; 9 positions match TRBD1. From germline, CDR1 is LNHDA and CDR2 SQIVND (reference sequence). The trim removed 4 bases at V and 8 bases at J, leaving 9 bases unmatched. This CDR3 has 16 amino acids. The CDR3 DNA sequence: TGTGCCAGTAGTACCTCCTCCGGGACAGGGTATTCACCCCTCCACTTT. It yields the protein CASSTSSGTGYSPLHF.

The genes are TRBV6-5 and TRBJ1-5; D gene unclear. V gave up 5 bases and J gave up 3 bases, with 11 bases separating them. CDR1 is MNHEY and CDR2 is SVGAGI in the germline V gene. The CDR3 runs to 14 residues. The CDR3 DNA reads TGTGCCAGCAGTATCCGACCCGCCAATCAGCCCCAGCATTTT. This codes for CASSIRPANQPQHF.

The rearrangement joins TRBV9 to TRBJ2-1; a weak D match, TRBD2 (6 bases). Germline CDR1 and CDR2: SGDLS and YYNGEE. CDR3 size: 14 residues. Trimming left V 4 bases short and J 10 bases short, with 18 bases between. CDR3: CASSTSGWSGEQFF. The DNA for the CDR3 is TGTGCCAGCAGCACCAGCGGTTGGAGCGGGGAGCAGTTCTTC.

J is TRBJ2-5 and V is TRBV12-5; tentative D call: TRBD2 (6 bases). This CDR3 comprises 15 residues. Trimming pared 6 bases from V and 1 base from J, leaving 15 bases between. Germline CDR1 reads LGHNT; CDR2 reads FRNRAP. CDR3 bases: TGTGCTAGTGGCCCACCCTCCGGGAGCCAAGAGACCCAGTACTTC. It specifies CASGPPSGSQETQYF.

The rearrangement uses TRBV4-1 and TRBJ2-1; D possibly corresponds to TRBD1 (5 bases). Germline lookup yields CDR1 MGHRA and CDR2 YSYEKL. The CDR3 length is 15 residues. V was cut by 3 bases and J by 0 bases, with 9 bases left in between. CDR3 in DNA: TGCGCCAGCAGCCAGACAGTGAGCTCCTACAATGAGCAGTTCTTC. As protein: CASSQTVSSYNEQFF.

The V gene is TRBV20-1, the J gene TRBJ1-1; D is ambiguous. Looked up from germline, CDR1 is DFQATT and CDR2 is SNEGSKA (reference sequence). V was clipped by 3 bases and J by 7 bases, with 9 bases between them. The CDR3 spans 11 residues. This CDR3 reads CSARDESEAFF. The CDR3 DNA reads TGCAGTGCTAGGGACGAGAGTGAAGCTTTCTTT.

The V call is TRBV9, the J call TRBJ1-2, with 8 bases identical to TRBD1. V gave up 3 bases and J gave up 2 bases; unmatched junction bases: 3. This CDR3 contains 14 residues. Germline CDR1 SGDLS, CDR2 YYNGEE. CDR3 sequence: CASSARQGNYGYTF. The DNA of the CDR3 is TGTGCCAGCAGCGCCCGACAGGGGAACTATGGCTACACCTTC.

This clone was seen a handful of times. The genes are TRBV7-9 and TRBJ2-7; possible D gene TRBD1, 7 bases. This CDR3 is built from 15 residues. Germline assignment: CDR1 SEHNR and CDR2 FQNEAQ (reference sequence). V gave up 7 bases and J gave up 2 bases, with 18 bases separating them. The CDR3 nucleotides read TGTGCCAGCAACCCTGGCGGGACAGTCCCCTACGAGCAGTACTTC. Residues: CASNPGGTVPYEQYF.

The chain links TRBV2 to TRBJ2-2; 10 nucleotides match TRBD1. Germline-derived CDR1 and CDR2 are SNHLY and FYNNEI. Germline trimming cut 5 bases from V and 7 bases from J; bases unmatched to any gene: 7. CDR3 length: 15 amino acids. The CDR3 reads CASSRPGQGIGELFF. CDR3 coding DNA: TGTGCCAGCAGTAGACCGGGACAGGGGATCGGGGAGCTGTTTTTT.

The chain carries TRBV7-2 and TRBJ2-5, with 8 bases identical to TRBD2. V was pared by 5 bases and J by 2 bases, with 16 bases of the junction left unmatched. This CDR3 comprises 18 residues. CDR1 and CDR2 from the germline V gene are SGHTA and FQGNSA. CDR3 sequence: CASSPNRIAGGLQETQYF. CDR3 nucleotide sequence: TGTGCCAGCAGCCCCAACCGAATCGCGGGGGGCCTACAAGAGACCCAGTACTTC.

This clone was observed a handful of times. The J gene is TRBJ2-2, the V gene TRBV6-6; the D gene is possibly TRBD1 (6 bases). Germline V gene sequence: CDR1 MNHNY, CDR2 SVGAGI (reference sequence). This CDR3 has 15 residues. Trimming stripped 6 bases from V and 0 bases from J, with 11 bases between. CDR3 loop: CASSLDRSNTGELFF. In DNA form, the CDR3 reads TGTGCCAGCAGCTTGGACAGATCGAACACCGGGGAGCTGTTTTTT.

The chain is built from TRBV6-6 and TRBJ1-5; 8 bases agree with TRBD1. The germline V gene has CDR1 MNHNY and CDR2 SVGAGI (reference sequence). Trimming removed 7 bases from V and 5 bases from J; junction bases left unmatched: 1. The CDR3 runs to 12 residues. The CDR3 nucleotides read TGTGCCAGCACAGGGGGCGATCAGCCCCAGCATTTT. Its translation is CASTGGDQPQHF.

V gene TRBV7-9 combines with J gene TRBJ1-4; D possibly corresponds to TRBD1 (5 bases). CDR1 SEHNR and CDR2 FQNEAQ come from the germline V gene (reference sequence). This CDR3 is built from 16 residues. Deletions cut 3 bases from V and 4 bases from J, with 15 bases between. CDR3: CASSFGGGDINEKLFF. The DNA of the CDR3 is TGTGCCAGCAGCTTTGGGGGAGGGGATATTAATGAAAAACTGTTTTTT.

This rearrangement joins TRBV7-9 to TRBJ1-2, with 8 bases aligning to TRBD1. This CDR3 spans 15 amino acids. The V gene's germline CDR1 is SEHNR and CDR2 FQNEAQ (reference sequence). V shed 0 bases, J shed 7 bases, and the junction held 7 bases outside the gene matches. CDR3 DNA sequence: TGTGCCAGCAGCTTAGCCCGGCAGGGGGCGGGTGGCTACACCTTC. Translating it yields CASSLARQGAGGYTF.

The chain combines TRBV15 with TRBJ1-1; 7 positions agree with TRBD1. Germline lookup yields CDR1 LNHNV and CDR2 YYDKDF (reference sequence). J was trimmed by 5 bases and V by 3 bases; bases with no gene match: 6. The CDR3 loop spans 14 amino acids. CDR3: CATSSLGGVTEAFF. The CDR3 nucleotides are TGTGCCACCAGCAGCCTAGGGGGCGTGACTGAAGCTTTCTTT.